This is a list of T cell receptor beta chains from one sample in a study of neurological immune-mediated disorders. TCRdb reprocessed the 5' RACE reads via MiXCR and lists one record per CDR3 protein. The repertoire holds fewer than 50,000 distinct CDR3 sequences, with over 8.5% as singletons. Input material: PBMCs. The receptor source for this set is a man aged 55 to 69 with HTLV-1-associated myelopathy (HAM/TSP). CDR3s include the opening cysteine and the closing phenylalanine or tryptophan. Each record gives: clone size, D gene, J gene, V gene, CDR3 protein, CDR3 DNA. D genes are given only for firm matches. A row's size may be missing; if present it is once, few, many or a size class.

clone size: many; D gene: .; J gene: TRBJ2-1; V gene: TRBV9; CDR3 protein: CASSQGRDGDEQFF; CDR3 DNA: TGTGCCAGCAGCCAAGGACGGGACGGGGATGAGCAGTTCTTC
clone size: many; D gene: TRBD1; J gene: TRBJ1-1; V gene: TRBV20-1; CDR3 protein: CSARDRAGGSMNTEAFF; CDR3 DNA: TGCAGTGCTAGAGATAGGGCAGGGGGCTCCATGAACACTGAAGCTTTCTTT
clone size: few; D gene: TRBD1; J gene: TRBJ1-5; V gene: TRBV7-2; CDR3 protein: CASSLASPGQGSDQPQHF; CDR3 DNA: TGTGCCAGCAGCCTCGCCTCTCCGGGACAGGGGTCTGACCAGCCCCAGCATTTT
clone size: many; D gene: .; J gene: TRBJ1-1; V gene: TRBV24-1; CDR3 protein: CATSDAGRNTEAFF; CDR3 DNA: TGTGCCACCAGTGATGCCGGGAGGAACACTGAAGCTTTCTTT
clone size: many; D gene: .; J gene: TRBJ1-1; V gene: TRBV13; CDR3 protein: CASTLGWGRRNTEAFF; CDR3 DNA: TGTGCCAGCACCTTGGGGTGGGGCCGGAGGAACACTGAAGCTTTCTTT
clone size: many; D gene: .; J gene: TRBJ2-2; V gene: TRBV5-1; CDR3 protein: CASSLGSSSNTGELFF; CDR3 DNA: TGCGCCAGCAGCTTGGGGTCTAGTAGCAACACCGGGGAGCTGTTTTTT
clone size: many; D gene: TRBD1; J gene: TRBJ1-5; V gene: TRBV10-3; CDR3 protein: CAIRMPAPTGGIISNQPQHF; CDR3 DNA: TGTGCCATCCGAATGCCCGCTCCGACAGGGGGTATTATTAGCAATCAGCCCCAGCATTTT
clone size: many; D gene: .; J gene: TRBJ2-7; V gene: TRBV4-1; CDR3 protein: CASSPNERVIHEQYF; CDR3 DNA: TGCGCCAGCAGCCCGAACGAGCGGGTCATCCACGAGCAGTACTTC
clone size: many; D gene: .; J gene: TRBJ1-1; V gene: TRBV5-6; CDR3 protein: CASSLDPGAAEAFF; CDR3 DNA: TGTGCCAGCAGCTTGGACCCAGGGGCAGCTGAAGCTTTCTTT
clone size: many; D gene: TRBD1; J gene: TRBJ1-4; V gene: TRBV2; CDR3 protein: CASRTTGNNEKLFF; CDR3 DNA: TGTGCCAGCAGGACGACAGGGAACAATGAAAAACTGTTTTTT
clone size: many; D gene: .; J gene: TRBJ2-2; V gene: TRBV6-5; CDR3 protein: CASSYSGRTNTGELFF; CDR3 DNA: TGTGCCAGCAGTTACTCTGGCAGGACGAACACCGGGGAGCTGTTTTTT
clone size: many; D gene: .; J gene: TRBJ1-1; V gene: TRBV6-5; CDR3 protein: CASTRDPAGVAEAFF; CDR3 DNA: TGTGCCAGCACCCGGGACCCCGCTGGGGTCGCTGAAGCTTTCTTT
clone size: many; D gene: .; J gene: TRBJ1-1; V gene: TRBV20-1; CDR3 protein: CSASPQTNTEAFF; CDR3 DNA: TGCAGTGCTAGCCCTCAGACGAACACTGAAGCTTTCTTT
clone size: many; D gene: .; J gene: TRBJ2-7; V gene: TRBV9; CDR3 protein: CASSVAPQWSYEQYF; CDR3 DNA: TGTGCCAGCAGCGTAGCCCCTCAGTGGTCCTACGAGCAGTACTTC
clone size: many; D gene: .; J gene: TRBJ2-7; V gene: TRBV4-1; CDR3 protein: CASSPLGRSKGYEQYF; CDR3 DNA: TGCGCCAGCAGCCCGCTGGGTCGCTCAAAGGGCTACGAGCAGTACTTC
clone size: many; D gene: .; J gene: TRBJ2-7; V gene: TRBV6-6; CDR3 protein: CASCSGQGLGGQYF; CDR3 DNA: TGTGCCAGCTGCTCGGGGCAGGGTCTCGGTGGGCAGTACTTC
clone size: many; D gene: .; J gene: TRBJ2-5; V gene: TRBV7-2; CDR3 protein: CASSFRGEETQYF; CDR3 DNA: TGTGCCAGCAGCTTTCGTGGGGAGGAGACCCAGTACTTC
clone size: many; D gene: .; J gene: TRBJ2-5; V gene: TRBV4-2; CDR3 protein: CASSQEREGETQYF; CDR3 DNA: TGTGCCAGCAGCCAAGAGAGAGAGGGTGAGACCCAGTACTTC
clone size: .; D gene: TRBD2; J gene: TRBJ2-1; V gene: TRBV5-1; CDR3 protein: CASRLAGLAGGYNEHFF; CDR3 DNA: TGCGCCAGCAGATTGGCCGGTCTAGCGGGGGGCTACAATGAGCATTTCTTC
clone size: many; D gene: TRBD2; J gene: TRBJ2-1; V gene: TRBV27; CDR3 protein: CASGVAGVVQTEQFF; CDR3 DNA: TGTGCCAGCGGGGTAGCGGGAGTGGTGCAAACTGAGCAGTTCTTC
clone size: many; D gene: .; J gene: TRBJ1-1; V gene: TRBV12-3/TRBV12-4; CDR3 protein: CASSPYPRGHTEAFF; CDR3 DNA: TGTGCCAGCAGTCCCTACCCACGCGGGCACACTGAAGCTTTCTTT
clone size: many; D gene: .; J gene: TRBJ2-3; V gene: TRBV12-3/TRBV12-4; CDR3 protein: CASSGLAQYF; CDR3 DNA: TGTGCCAGCAGTGGCCTGGCGCAGTATTTT
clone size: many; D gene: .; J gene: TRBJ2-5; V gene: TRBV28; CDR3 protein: CASSLGPGVETQYF; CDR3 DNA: TGTGCCAGCAGTTTAGGGCCAGGGGTGGAGACCCAGTACTTC
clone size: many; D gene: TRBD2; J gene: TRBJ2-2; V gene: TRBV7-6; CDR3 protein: CASSSGLAYTGELFF; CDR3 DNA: TGTGCCAGCAGCTCGGGACTAGCTTACACCGGGGAGCTGTTTTTT
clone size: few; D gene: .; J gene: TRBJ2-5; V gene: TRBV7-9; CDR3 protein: CASSSYVGWEETQYF; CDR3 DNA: TGTGCCAGCAGCTCCTACGTAGGGTGGGAAGAGACCCAGTACTTC
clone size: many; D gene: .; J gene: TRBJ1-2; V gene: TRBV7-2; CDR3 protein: CASQAGRVYGYTF; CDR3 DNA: TGTGCCAGCCAGGCGGGGCGAGTGTATGGCTACACCTTC
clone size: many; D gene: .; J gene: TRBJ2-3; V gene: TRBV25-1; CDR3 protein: CAVAMAGTTDTQYF; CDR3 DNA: TGTGCGGTTGCGATGGCAGGGACCACAGATACGCAGTATTTT
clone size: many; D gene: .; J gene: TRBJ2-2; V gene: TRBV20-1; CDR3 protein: CSATGKSNTGELFF; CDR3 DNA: TGCAGTGCTACCGGGAAGTCGAACACCGGGGAGCTGTTTTTT
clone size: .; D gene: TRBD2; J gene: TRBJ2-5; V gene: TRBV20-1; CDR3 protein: CSARDTGGEWETQYF; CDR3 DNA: TGCAGTGCTAGAGATACGGGGGGAGAGTGGGAGACCCAGTACTTC
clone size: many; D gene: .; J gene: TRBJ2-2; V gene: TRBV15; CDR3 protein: CATEDPLAAGELFF; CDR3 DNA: TGTGCCACCGAGGACCCCCTTGCGGCCGGGGAGCTGTTTTTT
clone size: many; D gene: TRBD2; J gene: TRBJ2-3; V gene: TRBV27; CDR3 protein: CASAGTSGWYTQYF; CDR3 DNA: TGTGCCAGCGCCGGGACTAGCGGGTGGTATACGCAGTATTTT
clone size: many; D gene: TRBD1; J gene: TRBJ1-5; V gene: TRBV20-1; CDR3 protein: CSARDSDRVGQPQHF; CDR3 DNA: TGCAGTGCTAGAGATTCCGACAGGGTCGGTCAGCCCCAGCATTTT
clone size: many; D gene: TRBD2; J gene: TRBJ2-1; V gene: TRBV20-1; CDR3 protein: CSARGWGLAGPEVAYNEQFF; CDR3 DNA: TGCAGTGCCAGGGGGTGGGGACTAGCGGGCCCAGAGGTGGCCTACAATGAGCAGTTCTTC
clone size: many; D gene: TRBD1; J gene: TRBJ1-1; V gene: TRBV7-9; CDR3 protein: CASIQGAYTEAFF; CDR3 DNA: TGTGCCAGCATCCAGGGGGCGTACACTGAAGCTTTCTTT
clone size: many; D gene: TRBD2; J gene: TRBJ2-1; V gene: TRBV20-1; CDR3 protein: CSARGLAGNEQFF; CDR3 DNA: TGCAGTGCTAGAGGACTAGCGGGCAATGAGCAGTTCTTC
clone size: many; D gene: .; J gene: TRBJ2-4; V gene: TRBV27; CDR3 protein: CASREGKGFAEAKNIQYF; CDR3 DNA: TGTGCCAGCCGTGAAGGAAAGGGTTTTGCGGAAGCCAAAAACATTCAGTACTTC
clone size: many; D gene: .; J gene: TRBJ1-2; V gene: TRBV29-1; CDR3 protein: CSVGRDGGYTF; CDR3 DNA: TGCAGCGTTGGGCGGGATGGCGGCTACACCTTC
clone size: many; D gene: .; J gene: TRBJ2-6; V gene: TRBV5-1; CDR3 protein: CASSLQGRGGANVLTF; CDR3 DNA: TGCGCCAGCAGCTTGCAGGGTCGTGGAGGGGCCAACGTCCTGACTTTC
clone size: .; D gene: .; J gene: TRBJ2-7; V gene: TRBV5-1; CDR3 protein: CASSLEGGANYEQYF; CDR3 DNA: TGCGCCAGCAGCTTGGAAGGGGGGGCGAACTACGAGCAGTACTTC
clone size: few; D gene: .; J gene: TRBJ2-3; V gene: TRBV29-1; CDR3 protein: CSVEEASATSTDTQYF; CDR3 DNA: TGCAGCGTTGAAGAGGCTAGCGCGACTAGCACAGATACGCAGTATTTT
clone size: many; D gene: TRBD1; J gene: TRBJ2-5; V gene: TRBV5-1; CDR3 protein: CASSSGTGAQQETQYF; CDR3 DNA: TGCGCCAGCAGCTCCGGGACAGGAGCACAACAAGAGACCCAGTACTTC
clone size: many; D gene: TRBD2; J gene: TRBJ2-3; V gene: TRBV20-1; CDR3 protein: CSALRGGSVDTQYF; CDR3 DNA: TGCAGTGCTCTTCGGGGGGGTAGCGTGGATACGCAGTATTTT
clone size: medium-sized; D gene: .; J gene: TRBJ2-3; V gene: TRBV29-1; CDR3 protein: CSVDGTAGHTDTQYF; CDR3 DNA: TGCAGCGTTGATGGGACGGCGGGGCACACAGATACGCAGTATTTT
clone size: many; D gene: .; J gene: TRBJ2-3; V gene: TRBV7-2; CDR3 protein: CASSPAWDTQYF; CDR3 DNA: TGTGCCAGCAGTCCCGCGTGGGATACGCAGTATTTT
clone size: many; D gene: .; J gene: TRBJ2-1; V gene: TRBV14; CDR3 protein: CASSPGTPSYNEQFF; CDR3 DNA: TGTGCCAGCAGCCCCGGAACCCCCAGTTACAATGAGCAGTTCTTC
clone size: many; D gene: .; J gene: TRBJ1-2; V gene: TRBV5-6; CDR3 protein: CASGRTNYGYTF; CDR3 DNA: TGTGCCAGCGGTAGAACTAACTATGGCTACACCTTC
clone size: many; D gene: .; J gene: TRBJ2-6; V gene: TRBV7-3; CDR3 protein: CASSLGGANVLTF; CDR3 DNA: TGTGCCAGCAGCTTGGGGGGGGCCAACGTCCTGACTTTC
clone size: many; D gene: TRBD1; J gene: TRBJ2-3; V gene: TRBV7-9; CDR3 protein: CASSSTGGMTDTQYF; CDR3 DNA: TGTGCCAGCAGCTCTACAGGGGGCATGACAGATACGCAGTATTTT